This TCR beta chain comes out of a study of cytotoxic CD8 clonotypes in ibrutinib-treated CLL. Sequencing was performed with immunoSEQ multiplex PCR; in TCRdb, only in-frame clones are kept and a portion is missing. The sample contains about 130,000 clones, roughly 80% of which appear only once. Germline CDR1 and CDR2: LGHNA and YSLEER. This CDR3 is 15 amino acids long. J lost 1 base, V lost 4 bases, and 4 bases had no gene match. This TCR derives from a human donor with chronic lymphocytic leukemia. This material consisted of PBMCs, taken after 24 months of ibrutinib treatment. The genes are TRBV4-3 and TRBJ2-7, with 10 bases identical to TRBD2. The CDR3 DNA reads as TGCGCCAGCAGCCCACAGCGGGGGGGATCCTACGAGCAGTACTTC. It yields the protein CASSPQRGGSYEQYF.